A selection of T cell receptor beta chains follows, all from one sample in a study of control samples from healthy donors and cancer patients. Sequencing used immunoSEQ multiplex PCR; TCRdb keeps in-frame clones, though not all of them. The sample includes approximately 110,000 clones, approximately 91% of them seen just once. The sequenced material came from blood. These receptors all come from a woman in her late teens or twenties in good health. Both conserved end residues are part of each CDR3. The order of the fields is V gene, J gene, D gene, CDR3 protein, CDR3 DNA. A D gene is named only where the DNA matches it firmly.

v_gene: TRBV10-3
j_gene: TRBJ2-5
d_gene: .
CDR3aa: CAISDYQETQYF
CDR3nt: TGTGCCATCAGTGACTACCAAGAGACCCAGTACTTC

v_gene: TRBV28
j_gene: TRBJ1-2
d_gene: TRBD1
CDR3aa: CASRTMDRIYGYTF
CDR3nt: TGTGCCAGCAGGACCATGGACAGGATCTATGGCTACACCTTC

v_gene: TRBV7-9
j_gene: TRBJ2-7
d_gene: TRBD1
CDR3aa: CASSLVGTGGYEQYF
CDR3nt: TGTGCCAGCAGCTTAGTGGGGACAGGGGGGTACGAGCAGTACTTC

v_gene: TRBV4-3
j_gene: TRBJ1-3
d_gene: .
CDR3aa: CASSQSQGAHSGNTIYF
CDR3nt: TGCGCCAGCAGCCAATCACAAGGGGCCCACTCTGGAAACACCATATATTTT

v_gene: TRBV28
j_gene: TRBJ2-5
d_gene: TRBD1
CDR3aa: CASSLSDRRPGETQYF
CDR3nt: TGTGCCAGCAGTCTCTCGGACAGGCGGCCGGGAGAGACCCAGTACTTC

v_gene: TRBV5-1
j_gene: TRBJ1-4
d_gene: .
CDR3aa: CASSQGRSNEKLFF
CDR3nt: TGCGCCAGCAGCCAAGGAAGGTCTAATGAAAAACTGTTTTTT

v_gene: TRBV2
j_gene: TRBJ2-4
d_gene: TRBD1
CDR3aa: CASSDPPDDRGLNIQYF
CDR3nt: TGTGCCAGCAGTGATCCCCCCGACGACAGGGGGCTTAACATTCAGTACTTC

v_gene: TRBV7-9
j_gene: TRBJ1-6
d_gene: TRBD1
CDR3aa: CASRAGQGNSPLHF
CDR3nt: TGTGCCAGCAGGGCGGGACAGGGGAATTCACCCCTCCACTTT

v_gene: TRBV9
j_gene: TRBJ2-2
d_gene: TRBD2
CDR3aa: CASSVAGGLTGELFF
CDR3nt: TGTGCCAGCAGCGTAGCGGGGGGGCTCACCGGGGAGCTGTTTTTT

v_gene: TRBV3-1/TRBV3-2
j_gene: TRBJ2-4
d_gene: .
CDR3aa: CASSQEGLLAYPIAKNIQYF
CDR3nt: TGTGCCAGCAGCCAAGAAGGGCTCCTAGCTTACCCTATAGCCAAAAACATTCAGTACTTC

v_gene: TRBV18
j_gene: TRBJ2-5
d_gene: TRBD1
CDR3aa: CASSPDRGRRIQETQYF
CDR3nt: TGTGCCAGCTCACCCGACAGGGGGCGTCGTATCCAAGAGACCCAGTACTTC

v_gene: TRBV6-5
j_gene: TRBJ1-5
d_gene: .
CDR3aa: CASSYAGANQPQHF
CDR3nt: TGTGCCAGCAGTTACGCAGGGGCCAATCAGCCCCAGCATTTT

v_gene: TRBV5-8
j_gene: TRBJ1-4
d_gene: TRBD1
CDR3aa: CASSPRLGQGTGDEKLFF
CDR3nt: TGTGCCAGCTCCCCCAGGCTGGGGCAGGGGACAGGGGACGAAAAACTGTTTTTT

v_gene: TRBV11-1
j_gene: TRBJ1-6
d_gene: .
CDR3aa: CATGVSYNSPLHF
CDR3nt: TGTGCCACCGGTGTATCCTATAATTCACCCCTCCACTTT